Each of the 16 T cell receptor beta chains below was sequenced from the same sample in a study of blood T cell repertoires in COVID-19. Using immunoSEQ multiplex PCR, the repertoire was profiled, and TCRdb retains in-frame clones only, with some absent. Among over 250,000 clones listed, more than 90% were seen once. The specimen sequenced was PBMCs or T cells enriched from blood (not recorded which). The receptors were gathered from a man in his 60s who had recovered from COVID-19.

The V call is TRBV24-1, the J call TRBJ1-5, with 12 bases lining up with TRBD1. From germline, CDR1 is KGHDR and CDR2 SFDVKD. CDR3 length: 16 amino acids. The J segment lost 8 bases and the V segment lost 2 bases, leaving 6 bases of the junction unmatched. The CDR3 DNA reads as TGTGCCACCAGTGATTCTGGGACAGGGGGCGCGGAGCCCCAGCATTTT. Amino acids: CATSDSGTGGAEPQHF.

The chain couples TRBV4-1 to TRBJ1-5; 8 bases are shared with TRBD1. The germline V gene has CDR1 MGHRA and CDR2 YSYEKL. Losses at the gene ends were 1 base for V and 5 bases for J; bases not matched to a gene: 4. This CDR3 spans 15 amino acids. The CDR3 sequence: CASSQGTGRDQPQHF. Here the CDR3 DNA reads TGCGCCAGCAGCCAAGGGACAGGGCGAGATCAGCCCCAGCATTTT.

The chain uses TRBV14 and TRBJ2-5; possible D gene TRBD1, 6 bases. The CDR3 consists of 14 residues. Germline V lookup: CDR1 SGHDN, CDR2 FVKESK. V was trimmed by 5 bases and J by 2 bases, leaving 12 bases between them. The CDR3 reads CASSRGQLQETQYF. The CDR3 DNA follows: TGTGCCAGCAGCAGAGGACAGCTACAAGAGACCCAGTACTTC.

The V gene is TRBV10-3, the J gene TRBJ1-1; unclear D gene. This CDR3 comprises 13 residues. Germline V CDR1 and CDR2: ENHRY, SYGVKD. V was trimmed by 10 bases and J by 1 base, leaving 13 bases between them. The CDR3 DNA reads TGTGCCACCAAGTTAACAGAGAACACTGAAGCTTTCTTT. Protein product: CATKLTENTEAFF.

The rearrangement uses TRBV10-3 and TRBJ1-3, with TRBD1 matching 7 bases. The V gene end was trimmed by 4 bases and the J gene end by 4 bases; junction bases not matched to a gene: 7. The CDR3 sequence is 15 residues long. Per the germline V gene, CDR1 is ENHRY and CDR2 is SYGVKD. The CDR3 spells CAISGRGTEGNTIYF. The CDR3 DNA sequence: TGTGCCATCAGTGGCCGGGGGACAGAAGGAAACACCATATATTTT.

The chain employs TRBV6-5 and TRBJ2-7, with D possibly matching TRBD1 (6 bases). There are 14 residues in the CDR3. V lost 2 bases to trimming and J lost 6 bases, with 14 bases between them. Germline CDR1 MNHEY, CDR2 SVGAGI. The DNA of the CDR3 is TGTGCCAGCAGTTACCTTTCGACAGGCTCCGAGCAGTACTTC. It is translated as CASSYLSTGSEQYF.

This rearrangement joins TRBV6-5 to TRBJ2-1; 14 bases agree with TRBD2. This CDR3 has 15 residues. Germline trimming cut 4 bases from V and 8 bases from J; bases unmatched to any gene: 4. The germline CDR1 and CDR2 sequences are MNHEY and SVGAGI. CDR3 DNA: TGTGCCAGCAGTTCGACTAGCGGGGGGGCCGATGAGCAGTTCTTC. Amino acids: CASSSTSGGADEQFF.

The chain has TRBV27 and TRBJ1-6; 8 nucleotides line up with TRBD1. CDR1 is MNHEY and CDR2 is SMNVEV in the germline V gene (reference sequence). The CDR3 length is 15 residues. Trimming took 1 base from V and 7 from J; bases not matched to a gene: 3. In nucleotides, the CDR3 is TGTGCCAGCAGTTTATATGACAGGGGAAATTCACCCCTCCACTTT. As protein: CASSLYDRGNSPLHF.

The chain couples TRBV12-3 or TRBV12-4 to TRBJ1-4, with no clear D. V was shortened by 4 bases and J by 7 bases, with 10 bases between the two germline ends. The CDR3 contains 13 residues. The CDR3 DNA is TGTGCCAGCAGTTCCGGGGAAAGTGAAAAACTGTTTTTT. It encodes CASSSGESEKLFF.

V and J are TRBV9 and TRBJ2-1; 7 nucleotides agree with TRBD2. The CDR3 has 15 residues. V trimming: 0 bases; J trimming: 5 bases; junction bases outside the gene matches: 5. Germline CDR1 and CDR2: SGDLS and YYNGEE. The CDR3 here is CASSVGQRDHNEQFF. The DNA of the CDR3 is TGTGCCAGCAGCGTAGGCCAGCGGGATCACAATGAGCAGTTCTTC.

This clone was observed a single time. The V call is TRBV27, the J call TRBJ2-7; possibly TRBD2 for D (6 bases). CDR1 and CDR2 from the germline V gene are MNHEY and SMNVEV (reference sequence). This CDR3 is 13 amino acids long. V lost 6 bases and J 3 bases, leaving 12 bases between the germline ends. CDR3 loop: CASRSAGLYEQYF. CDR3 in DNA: TGTGCCAGCAGATCCGCGGGGCTCTACGAGCAGTACTTC.

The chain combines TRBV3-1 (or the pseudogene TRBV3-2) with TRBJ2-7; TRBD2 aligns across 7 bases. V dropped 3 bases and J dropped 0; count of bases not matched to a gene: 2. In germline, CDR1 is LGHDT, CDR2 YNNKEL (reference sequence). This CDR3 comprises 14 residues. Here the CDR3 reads CASSQGGGSYEQYF. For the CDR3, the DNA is TGTGCCAGCAGCCAGGGCGGGGGCTCCTACGAGCAGTACTTC.

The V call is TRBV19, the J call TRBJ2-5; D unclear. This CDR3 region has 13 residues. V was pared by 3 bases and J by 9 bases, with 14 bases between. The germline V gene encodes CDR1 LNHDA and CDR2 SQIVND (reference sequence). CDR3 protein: CASSMGSFRSQYF. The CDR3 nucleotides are TGTGCCAGTAGTATGGGCAGTTTCAGGTCCCAGTACTTC. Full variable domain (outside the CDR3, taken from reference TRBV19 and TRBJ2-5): DGGITQSPKYLFRKEGQNVTLSCEQNLNHDAMYWYRQDPGQGLRLIYYSQIVNDFQKGDIAEGYSVSREKKESFPLTVTSAQKNPTAFYLCASSMGSFRSQYFGPGTRLLVL.

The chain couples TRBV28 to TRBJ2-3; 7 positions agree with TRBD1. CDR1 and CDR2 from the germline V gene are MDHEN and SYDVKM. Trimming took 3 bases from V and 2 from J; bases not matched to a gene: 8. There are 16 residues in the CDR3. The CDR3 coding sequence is TGTGCCAGCAGTTTTTCCAGGGGGAGACCCACAGATACGCAGTATTTT. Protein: CASSFSRGRPTDTQYF.

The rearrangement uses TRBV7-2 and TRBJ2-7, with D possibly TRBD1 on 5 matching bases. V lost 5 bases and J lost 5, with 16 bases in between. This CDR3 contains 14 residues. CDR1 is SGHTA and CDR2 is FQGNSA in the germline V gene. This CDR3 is CASSPTPGYNEQYF. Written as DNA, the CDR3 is TGTGCCAGCAGCCCTACGCCAGGGTACAACGAGCAGTACTTC.

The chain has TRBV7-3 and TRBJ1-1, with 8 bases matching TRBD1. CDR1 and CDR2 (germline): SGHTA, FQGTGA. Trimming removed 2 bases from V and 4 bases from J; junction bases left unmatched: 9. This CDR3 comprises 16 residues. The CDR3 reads CASSLRPGQGGTEAFF. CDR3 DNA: TGTGCCAGCAGCTTACGCCCCGGACAGGGTGGCACTGAAGCTTTCTTT. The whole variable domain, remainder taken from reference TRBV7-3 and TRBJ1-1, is GAGVSQTPSNKVTEKGKYVELRCDPISGHTALYWYRQSLGQGPEFLIYFQGTGAADDSGLPNDRFFAVRPEGSVSTLKIQRTERGDSAVYLCASSLRPGQGGTEAFFGQGTRLTVV.